Given below is one T cell receptor (beta chain) in context. The data were taken from a study of cytomegalovirus exposure and HLA in healthy donors. Repertoires were generated with immunoSEQ multiplex PCR, while TCRdb's copy carries only in-frame clones and drops some. The sample has roughly 75,000 clones; around 94% are singletons. The receptor's source is a woman younger than 35 in good health and CMV-seronegative. Specimen: PBMCs.

The chain's CDR3 is CASSDYSTDEQFF. Here the CDR3 DNA reads TGTGCCAGCAGCGACTATTCAACAGATGAGCAGTTCTTC. The rearrangement joins TRBV6-5 to TRBJ2-1; the D gene is possibly TRBD2 (5 bases). Looked up from germline, CDR1 is MNHEY and CDR2 is SVGAGI. This CDR3 region has 13 residues. V lost 6 bases and J 8 bases, leaving 14 bases between the germline ends.